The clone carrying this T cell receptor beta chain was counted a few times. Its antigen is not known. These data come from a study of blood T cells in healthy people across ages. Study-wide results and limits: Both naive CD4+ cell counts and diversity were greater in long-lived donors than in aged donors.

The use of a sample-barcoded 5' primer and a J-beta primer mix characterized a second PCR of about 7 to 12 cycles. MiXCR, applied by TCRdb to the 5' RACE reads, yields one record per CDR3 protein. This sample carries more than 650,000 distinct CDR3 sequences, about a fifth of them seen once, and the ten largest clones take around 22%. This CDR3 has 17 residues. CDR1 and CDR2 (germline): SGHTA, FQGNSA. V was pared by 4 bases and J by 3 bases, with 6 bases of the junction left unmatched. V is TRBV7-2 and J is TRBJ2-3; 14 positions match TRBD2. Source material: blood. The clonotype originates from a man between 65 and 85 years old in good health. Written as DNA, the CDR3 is TGTGCCAGCAGCTCCCGGGGACTAGCGGGAGTAACAGATACGCAGTATTTT. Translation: CASSSRGLAGVTDTQYF.